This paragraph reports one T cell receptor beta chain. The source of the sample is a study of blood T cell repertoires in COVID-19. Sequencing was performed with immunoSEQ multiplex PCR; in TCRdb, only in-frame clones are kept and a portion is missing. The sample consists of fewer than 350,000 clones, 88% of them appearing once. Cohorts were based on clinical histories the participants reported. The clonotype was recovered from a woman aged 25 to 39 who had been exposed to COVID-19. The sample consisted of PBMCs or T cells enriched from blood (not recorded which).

Here the CDR3 DNA reads TGTGCTAGTGGTTTGGTCCCCCCCGGGGAAGGCAGGGGTGGGCGAAGGGAGCTGTTTTTT. Its translation: CASGLVPPGEGRGGRRELFF. The chain links TRBV12-5 to TRBJ2-2, with D possibly matching TRBD1 (6 bases). This CDR3 is built from 20 residues. V lost 0 bases to trimming and J lost 9 bases, with 29 bases between them. Germline loops: CDR1 LGHNT, CDR2 FRNRAP.